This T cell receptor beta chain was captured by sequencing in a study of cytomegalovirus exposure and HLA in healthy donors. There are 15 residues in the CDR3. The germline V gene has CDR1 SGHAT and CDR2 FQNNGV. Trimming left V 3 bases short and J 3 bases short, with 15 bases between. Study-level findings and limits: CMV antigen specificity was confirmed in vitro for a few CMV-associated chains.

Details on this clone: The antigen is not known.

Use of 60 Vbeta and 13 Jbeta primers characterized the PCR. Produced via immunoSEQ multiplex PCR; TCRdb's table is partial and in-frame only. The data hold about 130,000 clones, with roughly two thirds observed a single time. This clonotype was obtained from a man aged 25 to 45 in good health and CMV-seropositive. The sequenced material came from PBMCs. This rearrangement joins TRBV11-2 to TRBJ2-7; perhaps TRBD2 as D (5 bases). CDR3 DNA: TGTGCCAGCAGCTTCCGGGGAAGACTCGGCTACGAGCAGTACTTC. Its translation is CASSFRGRLGYEQYF.